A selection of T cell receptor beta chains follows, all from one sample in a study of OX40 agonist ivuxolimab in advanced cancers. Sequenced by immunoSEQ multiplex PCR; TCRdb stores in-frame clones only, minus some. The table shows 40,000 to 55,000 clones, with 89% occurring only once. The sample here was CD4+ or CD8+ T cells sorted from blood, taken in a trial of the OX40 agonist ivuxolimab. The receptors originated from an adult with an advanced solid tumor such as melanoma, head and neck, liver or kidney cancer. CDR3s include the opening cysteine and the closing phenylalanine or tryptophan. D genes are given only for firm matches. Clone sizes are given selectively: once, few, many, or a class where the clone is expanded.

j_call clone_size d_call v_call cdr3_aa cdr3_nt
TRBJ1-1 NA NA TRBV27 CASSFTGQNTEAFF TGTGCCAGCAGTTTCACAGGACAGAACACTGAAGCTTTCTTT
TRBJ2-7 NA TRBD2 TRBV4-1 CASSQGIAGGSYEQYF TGCGCCAGCAGCCAAGGGATAGCGGGAGGAAGTTACGAGCAGTACTTC
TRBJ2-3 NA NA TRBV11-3 CASSYTDTQYF TGTGCCAGCAGCTACACAGATACGCAGTATTTT
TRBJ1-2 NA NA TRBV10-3 CAISVPEANYGYTF TGTGCCATCAGTGTCCCAGAGGCCAACTATGGCTACACCTTC
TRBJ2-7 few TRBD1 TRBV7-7 CASSTGQDYEQYF TGTGCCAGCAGCACTGGACAGGACTACGAGCAGTACTTC
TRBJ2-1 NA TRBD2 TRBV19 CASSPTGLAGGNEQFF TGTGCCAGTAGTCCCACCGGACTAGCGGGAGGTAATGAGCAGTTCTTC
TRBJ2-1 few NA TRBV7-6 CASSLVGPPGNEQFF TGTGCCAGCAGCCTCGTCGGACCGCCCGGCAATGAGCAGTTCTTC
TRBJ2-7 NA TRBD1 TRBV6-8 CASSARQGVYEQYF TGTGCCAGCAGTGCTAGACAGGGGGTTTACGAGCAGTACTTC
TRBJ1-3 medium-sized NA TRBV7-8 CASSLGGFGNTIYF TGTGCCAGCAGCTTAGGCGGGTTTGGAAACACCATATATTTT
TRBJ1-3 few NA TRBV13 CASSSRGKGNTIYF TGTGCCAGCAGCTCCAGGGGAAAAGGAAACACCATATATTTT
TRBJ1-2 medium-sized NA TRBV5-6 CASSVIANYGYTF TGTGCCAGCAGTGTTATAGCTAACTATGGCTACACCTTC
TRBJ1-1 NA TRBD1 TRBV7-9 CASSLAMGTGVNTEAFF TGTGCCAGCAGCTTGGCCATGGGGACAGGGGTGAACACTGAAGCTTTCTTT
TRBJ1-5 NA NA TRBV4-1 CASSQDLAVGQPQHF TGCGCCAGCAGCCAAGATTTAGCGGTCGGGCAGCCCCAGCATTTT
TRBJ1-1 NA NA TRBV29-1 CSVEDKRGGGAEAFF TGCAGCGTTGAAGATAAGCGGGGAGGTGGGGCTGAAGCTTTCTTT